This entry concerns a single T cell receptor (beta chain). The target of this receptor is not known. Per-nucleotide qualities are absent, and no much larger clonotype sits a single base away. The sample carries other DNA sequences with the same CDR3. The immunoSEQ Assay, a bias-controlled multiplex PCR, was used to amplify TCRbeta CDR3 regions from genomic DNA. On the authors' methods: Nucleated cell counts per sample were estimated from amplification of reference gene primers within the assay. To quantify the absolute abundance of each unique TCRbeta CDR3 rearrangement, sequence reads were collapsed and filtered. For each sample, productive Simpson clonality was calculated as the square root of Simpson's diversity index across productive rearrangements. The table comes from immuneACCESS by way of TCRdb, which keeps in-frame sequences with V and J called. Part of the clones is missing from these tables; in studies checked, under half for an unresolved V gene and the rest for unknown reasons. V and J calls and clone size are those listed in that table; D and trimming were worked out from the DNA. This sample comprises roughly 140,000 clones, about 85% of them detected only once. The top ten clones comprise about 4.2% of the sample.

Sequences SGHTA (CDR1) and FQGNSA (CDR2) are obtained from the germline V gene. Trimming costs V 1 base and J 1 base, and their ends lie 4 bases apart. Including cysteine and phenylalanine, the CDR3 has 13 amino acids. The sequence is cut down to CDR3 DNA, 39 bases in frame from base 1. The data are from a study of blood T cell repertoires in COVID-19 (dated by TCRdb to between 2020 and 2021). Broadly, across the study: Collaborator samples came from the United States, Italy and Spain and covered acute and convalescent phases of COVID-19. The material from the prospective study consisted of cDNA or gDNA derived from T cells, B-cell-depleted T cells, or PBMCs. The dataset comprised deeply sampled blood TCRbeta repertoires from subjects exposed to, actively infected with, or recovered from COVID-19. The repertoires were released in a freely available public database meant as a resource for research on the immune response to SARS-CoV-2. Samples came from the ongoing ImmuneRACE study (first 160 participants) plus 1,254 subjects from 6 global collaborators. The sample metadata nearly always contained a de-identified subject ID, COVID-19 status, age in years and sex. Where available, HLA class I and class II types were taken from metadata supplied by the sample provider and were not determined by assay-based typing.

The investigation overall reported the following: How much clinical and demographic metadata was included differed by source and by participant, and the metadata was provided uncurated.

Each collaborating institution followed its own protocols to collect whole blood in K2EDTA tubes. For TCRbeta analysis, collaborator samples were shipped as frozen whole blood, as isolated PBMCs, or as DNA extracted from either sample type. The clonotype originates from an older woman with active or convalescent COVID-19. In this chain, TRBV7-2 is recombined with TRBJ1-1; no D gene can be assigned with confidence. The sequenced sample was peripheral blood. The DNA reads TGTGCCAGCAGCTTAGTTCAGAACACTGAAGCTTTCTTT. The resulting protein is CASSLVQNTEAFF.